The rows below give T cell receptor beta chains drawn from one sample of a study of blood T cell repertoires in COVID-19. Clones were read by immunoSEQ multiplex PCR, and TCRdb kept only the in-frame ones, dropping some. The repertoire has fewer than 300,000 clones, roughly 85% of them found once; the top ten carry 10% to 15%. The source material was peripheral blood. These receptors were obtained from a human donor in a cohort sampled during active COVID-19. CDR3s include the opening cysteine and the closing phenylalanine or tryptophan. The D gene is left open where the match is weak. Size is omitted from some rows. Given values are once, few, many or a class for expanded clones.

>NA|TRBJ2-2|NA|TRBV25-1
CASRSMSNTGELFF
TGTGCCAGCAGGTCAATGTCGAACACCGGGGAGCTGTTTTTT
>NA|TRBJ2-1|TRBD2|TRBV7-6
CASSPRGGSYNEQFF
TGTGCCAGCAGCCCCCGGGGCGGGAGCTACAATGAGCAGTTCTTC
>NA|TRBJ2-7|TRBD2|TRBV2
CASSVGGDEQYF
TGTGCCAGCAGTGTCGGGGGGGACGAGCAGTACTTC
>NA|TRBJ2-7|TRBD1|TRBV2
CASSGQGLHEQYF
TGTGCCAGCAGTGGACAGGGGCTCCACGAGCAGTACTTC
>NA|TRBJ1-2|NA|TRBV27
CASSLSTTGSGYTF
TGTGCCAGCAGTTTATCGACGACAGGCTCTGGCTACACCTTC
>NA|TRBJ2-1|TRBD2|TRBV4-3
CASSQDPPTSGTPQQFF
TGCGCCAGCAGCCAAGATCCGCCGACTAGCGGGACCCCCCAGCAGTTCTTC
>NA|TRBJ2-3|NA|TRBV7-2
CASSLVSGRKDTQYF
TGTGCCAGCAGCTTAGTCTCGGGGAGGAAAGATACGCAGTATTTT
>NA|TRBJ2-5|NA|TRBV7-2
CASSFWTEQETQYF
TGTGCCAGCAGCTTTTGGACAGAACAAGAGACCCAGTACTTC
>once|TRBJ2-4|NA|TRBV6-5
CASSYTSKNIQYF
TGTGCCAGCAGTTACACTTCCAAAAACATTCAGTACTTC
>once|TRBJ2-3|TRBD2|TRBV3-1/TRBV3-2
CASSQVAGASTDTQYF
TGTGCCAGCAGCCAAGTCGCGGGAGCCAGCACAGATACGCAGTATTTT
>once|TRBJ1-1|NA|TRBV30
CAWSVRGIGEAFF
TGTGCCTGGAGTGTAAGGGGGATCGGTGAAGCTTTCTTT
>NA|TRBJ2-1|NA|TRBV6-5
CASSSPKAANEQFF
TGTGCCAGCAGTTCCCCCAAAGCGGCCAATGAGCAGTTCTTC
>NA|TRBJ2-1|TRBD2|TRBV5-8
CASSFSRLAGGDNEQFF
TGTGCCAGCAGCTTCTCCAGACTAGCGGGAGGGGACAATGAGCAGTTCTTC
>NA|TRBJ2-2|NA|TRBV5-1
CASSLETGVSTGELFF
TGCGCCAGCAGCTTGGAAACGGGAGTGTCGACCGGGGAGCTGTTTTTT
>NA|TRBJ1-5|TRBD1|TRBV6-5
CASRTGEGNQPQHF
TGTGCCAGCAGAACAGGGGAAGGCAATCAGCCCCAGCATTTT